The 17 T cell receptor beta chains in this list originate from one sample, sequenced in a study of T cells in Graves' hyperthyroidism and ophthalmopathy. The source material, RNA transcripts, was used to amplify TCR beta CDR3 regions. TCR CDR3 underwent first-round RT-PCR with the HTBI primer set. TCRdb re-analysed the multiplex PCR reads in MiXCR, keeping a single row per CDR3 protein. The sample records 500,000 to 650,000 distinct CDR3 sequences, 46% being singletons. Material for sequencing was peripheral blood or thyroid tissue (not recorded which). These receptors all stem from an adult woman with Graves' disease, either hyperthyroidism or ophthalmopathy (not recorded which).

The V and J genes are TRBV20-1 and TRBJ1-5; 7 bases match TRBD1. Germline CDR1 is DFQATT and CDR2 is SNEGSKA (reference sequence). Trimming took 1 base from V and 6 from J; bases not matched to a gene: 9. The CDR3 is 15 residues long. CDR3 in amino acids: CSARVGTAEGQPQHF. In DNA, the CDR3 is TGCAGTGCTAGAGTCGGGACAGCCGAAGGTCAGCCCCAGCATTTT.

This clonotype appeared many times. The V gene is TRBV4-2, the J gene TRBJ2-6; no clear D gene. CDR1 and CDR2 from the germline V gene are LGHNA and YNFKEQ. The V gene lost 0 bases and the J gene lost 0 bases, with 6 bases spanning the gap. The CDR3 is 16 amino acids. The CDR3 region is CASSQDWISGANVLTF. The CDR3 DNA sequence: TGTGCCAGCAGCCAAGACTGGATCTCTGGGGCCAACGTCCTGACTTTC.

This clonotype was observed at least ten times. The gene calls are TRBV20-1 and TRBJ1-5; no firm D call. V lost 7 bases to trimming and J lost 3 bases, with 1 base between them. Germline V gene lookup returns CDR1 DFQATT and CDR2 SNEGSKA (reference sequence). The CDR3 sequence is 9 residues long. This chain's CDR3 is CSVNQPQHF. Written as DNA, the CDR3 is TGCAGTGTCAATCAGCCCCAGCATTTT.

The V gene is TRBV9, the J gene TRBJ1-2; 10 nucleotides agree with TRBD1. J gave up 0 bases and V 3 bases, and 14 bases lay outside the gene matches. The CDR3 has 19 residues. Germline V gives CDR1 SGDLS, CDR2 YYNGEE. The CDR3 protein is CASSEGVPGQGPTNYGYTF. As DNA, the CDR3 is TGTGCCAGCAGCGAGGGCGTCCCGGGACAGGGGCCGACTAACTATGGCTACACCTTC. The full variable domain, with the rest looked up from reference TRBV9 and TRBJ1-2, is DSGVTQTPKHLITATGQRVTLRCSPRSGDLSVYWYQQSLDQGLQFLIQYYNGEERAKGNILERFSAQQFPDLHSELNLSSLELGDSALYFCASSEGVPGQGPTNYGYTFGSGTRLTVV.

The chain carries TRBV12-3 or TRBV12-4 and TRBJ2-6, with D tentatively TRBD2 (5 bases). V gave up 6 bases and J gave up 0 bases, with 15 bases separating them. The CDR3 contains 17 residues. Written as DNA, the CDR3 is TGTGCCAGCAGCCCCGCTCGGAGGCTCTCTGGGGCCAACGTCCTGACTTTC. Its protein is CASSPARRLSGANVLTF.

The chain has TRBV7-9 and TRBJ2-5; 8 bases map to TRBD1. With the DNA end fitting TRBJ2-7 better, the J assignment may be wrong. Germline values: CDR1 SEHNR, CDR2 FQNEAQ (reference sequence). The CDR3 length is 14 residues. DNA for the CDR3: TGTGCCAGCAGCCGGCGGGACAGGTCATACGAGCAGTACTTC. It translates to CASSRRDRSYEQYF.

In regard to this clonotype: In this CDR3 the conserved last residue, phenylalanine or tryptophan, is missing, so a read error is likely. The DNA is omitted, as the CDR3 cannot be located on it reliably, and the CDR3 follows TCRdb's listing. The chain joins TRBV9 to TRBJ2-2; the D call TRBD1 from the table was never checked on the DNA. Termini included, the CDR3 measures 8 amino acids. Looked up from germline, CDR1 is SGDLS and CDR2 is YYNGEE. The chain's CDR3 is CASSAGDR.

There are a few counts of this clonotype. This chain links TRBV28 with TRBJ1-5; 11 positions agree with TRBD1. CDR3 size: 18 residues. V lost 6 bases, J lost 7 bases, and 17 bases stayed unmatched. Per germline, CDR1 MDHEN and CDR2 SYDVKM. The CDR3 bases are TGTGCCAGCAGGCATGGCAAGGCCTGGACAGGGGGCTGGCAGCCCCAGCATTTT. Amino acids: CASRHGKAWTGGWQPQHF.

Many counts were recorded for this clonotype. The chain is built from TRBV6-6 and TRBJ1-1; D not certain. Germline CDR1 and CDR2: MNHNY and SVGAGI (reference sequence). Trimming shortened V by 7 bases and J by 1 base, and 7 bases separated the two germline ends. CDR3 length equals 12 residues. CDR3 DNA sequence: TGTGCCAGCAAGGAAGGGAACACTGAAGCTTTCTTT. Amino acids: CASKEGNTEAFF.

This rearrangement joins TRBV7-9 to TRBJ1-5; possible D gene TRBD1, 5 bases. The CDR3 extends over 15 amino acids. The germline gives CDR1 SEHNR, CDR2 FQNEAQ (reference sequence). V was shortened by 2 bases and J by 2 bases, with 10 bases between the two germline ends. CDR3 DNA sequence: TGTGCCAGCAGCTTAATGGGGGTTGGCAATCAGCCCCAGCATTTT. Amino acid sequence: CASSLMGVGNQPQHF. Supplemented by reference TRBV7-9 and TRBJ1-5, the full variable domain reads DTGVSQNPRHKITKRGQNVTFRCDPISEHNRLYWYRQTLGQGPEFLTYFQNEAQLEKSRLLSDRFSAERPKGSFSTLEIQRTEQGDSAMYLCASSLMGVGNQPQHFGDGTRLSIL.

This clonotype was picked up a small number of times. The chain uses TRBV2 and TRBJ1-4; no firm D call. CDR1 and CDR2 from the germline V gene are SNHLY and FYNNEI. V was clipped by 4 bases and J by 6 bases, with 15 bases between them. The CDR3 totals 15 residues. The CDR3 reads CASSVGDGEDEKLFF. As DNA, the CDR3 is TGTGCCAGCAGTGTGGGAGATGGAGAGGATGAAAAACTGTTTTTT.

This clonotype was detected once. As the CDR3 is not closed by the conserved phenylalanine or tryptophan, this likely results from a read error. Because the CDR3's place on the DNA is in doubt, the DNA is left out and the CDR3 is given as listed by TCRdb. The chain couples TRBV6-5 to TRBJ1-2. The CDR3 length is 15 residues, termini included. Germline V CDR1 and CDR2: MNHEY, SVGAGI. The CDR3 sequence is CASRGTASELWLHLH.

The chain links TRBV19 to TRBJ1-5, with D unresolved. Germline V gene sequence: CDR1 LNHDA, CDR2 SQIVND (reference sequence). CDR3 length: 10 amino acids. V lost 8 bases, J lost 8 bases, and 7 bases lay in between. The CDR3 nucleotides read TGTGCCAGTGGTTGGAAGCCCCAGCATTTT. It yields the protein CASGWKPQHF.

This clonotype has a handful of counts. The rearrangement links TRBV29-1 to TRBJ1-2; D may be TRBD1 (5 bases). The CDR3 runs 12 residues. The germline V and J ends were trimmed by 7 bases and 6 bases, with 15 bases remaining between them. CDR1 SQVTM and CDR2 ANQGSEA come from the germline V gene. This CDR3 is CSGRVLRNGYTF. CDR3 bases: TGCAGCGGCAGGGTGCTGAGGAATGGCTACACCTTC.

This clonotype has just a few counts. The chain employs TRBV5-6 and TRBJ1-1; no firm D call. This CDR3 region has 11 residues. Germline-derived CDR1 and CDR2 are SGHDT and YYEEEE. Trimming pared 8 bases from V and 11 bases from J, leaving 16 bases between. The CDR3 sequence is CASSQLAGAFF. In DNA form, the CDR3 reads TGTGCCAGTAGCCAATTAGCGGGGGCTTTCTTT.

In the case of this clonotype: A read error may explain this, as a much larger clone is one base away. The gene calls are TRBV11-2 and TRBJ2-5; perhaps TRBD1 as D (6 bases). This CDR3 is 15 amino acids long. Per the germline V gene, CDR1 is SGHAT and CDR2 is FQNNGV. Trimming shortened V by 5 bases and J by 1 base, and 14 bases separated the two germline ends. CDR3 DNA sequence: TGTGCCAGCAGCCTCTTTACAGGGACCCAAGAGACCCAGTACTTC. This translates into CASSLFTGTQETQYF.

A single count supports this clonotype. In DNA form, the CDR3 reads TGCAGCGTTTGGGGAGACGAAAAACTGTTTTTT. Protein: CSVWGDEKLFF. The chain uses TRBV29-1 and TRBJ1-4; no reliable D call. In germline, CDR1 is SQVTM, CDR2 ANQGSEA. The V and J ends lost 5 bases and 8 bases respectively, with 9 bases between them. The CDR3 covers 11 residues. The full variable domain, rest sourced from reference TRBV29-1 and TRBJ1-4, is SAVISQKPSRDICQRGTSLTIQCQVDSQVTMMFWYRQQPGQSLTLIATANQGSEATYESGFVIDKFPISRPNLTFSTLTVSNMSPEDSSIYLCSVWGDEKLFFGSGTQLSVL.